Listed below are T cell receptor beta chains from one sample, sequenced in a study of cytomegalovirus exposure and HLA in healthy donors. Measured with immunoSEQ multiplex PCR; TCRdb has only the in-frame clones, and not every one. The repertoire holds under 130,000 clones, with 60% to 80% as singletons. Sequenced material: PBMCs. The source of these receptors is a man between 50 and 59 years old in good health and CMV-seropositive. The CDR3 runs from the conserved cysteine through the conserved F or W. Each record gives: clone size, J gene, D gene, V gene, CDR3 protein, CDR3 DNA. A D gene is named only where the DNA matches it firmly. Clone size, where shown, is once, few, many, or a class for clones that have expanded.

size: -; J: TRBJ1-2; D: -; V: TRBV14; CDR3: CASSQDGRGYGYTF; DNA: TGTGCCAGCAGCCAAGACGGACGGGGCTATGGCTACACCTTC
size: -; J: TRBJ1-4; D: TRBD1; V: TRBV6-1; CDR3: CASSQGDSPNEKLFF; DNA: TGTGCCAGCAGTCAAGGGGACAGCCCTAATGAAAAACTGTTTTTT
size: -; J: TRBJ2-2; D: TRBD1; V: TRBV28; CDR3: CASSLPGQGFSGELFF; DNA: TGTGCCAGCAGTTTACCGGGACAGGGTTTCTCCGGGGAGCTGTTTTTT
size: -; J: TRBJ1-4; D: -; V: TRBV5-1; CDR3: CASSSYAGGGEKLFF; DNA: TGCGCCAGCAGCTCTTACGCGGGGGGTGGTGAAAAACTGTTTTTT
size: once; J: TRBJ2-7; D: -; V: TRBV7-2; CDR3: CASSLEGGSSYEQYF; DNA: TGTGCCAGCAGCTTAGAAGGGGGAAGCTCCTACGAGCAGTACTTC
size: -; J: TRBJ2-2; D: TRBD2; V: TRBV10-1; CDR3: CASSESLAGKGELFF; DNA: TGCGCCAGCAGTGAGTCCCTAGCGGGGAAGGGGGAGCTGTTTTTT
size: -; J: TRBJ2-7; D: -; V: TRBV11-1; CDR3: CASSLGAVYEQYF; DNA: TGTGCCAGCAGCTTGGGGGCTGTCTACGAGCAGTACTTC
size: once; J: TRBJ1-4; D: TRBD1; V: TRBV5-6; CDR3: CASSRGGQGSEKLFF; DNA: TGTGCCAGCAGCCGGGGGGGACAGGGGTCTGAAAAACTGTTTTTT
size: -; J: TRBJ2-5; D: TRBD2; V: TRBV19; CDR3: CASRSATSGRQETQYF; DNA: TGTGCCAGTAGATCAGCGACTAGCGGGAGACAAGAGACCCAGTACTTC
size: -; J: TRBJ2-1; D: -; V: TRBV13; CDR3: CASSFNQRTEQFF; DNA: TGTGCCAGCAGCTTTAATCAGCGTACTGAGCAGTTCTTC
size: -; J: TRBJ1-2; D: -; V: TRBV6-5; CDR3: CASSYFAGLDLYGYTF; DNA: TGTGCCAGCAGTTACTTCGCGGGGTTAGACCTCTATGGCTACACCTTC
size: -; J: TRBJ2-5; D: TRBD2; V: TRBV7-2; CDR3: CASSFASGSGETQYF; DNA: TGTGCCAGCAGCTTCGCTAGCGGGAGTGGGGAGACCCAGTACTTC
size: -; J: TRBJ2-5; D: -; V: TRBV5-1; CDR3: CASSSDNQETQYF; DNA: TGCGCCAGCAGCTCGGACAACCAAGAGACCCAGTACTTC
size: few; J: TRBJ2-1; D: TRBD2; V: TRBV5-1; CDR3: CASEGTSGAYNEQFF; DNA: TGCGCCAGCGAAGGTACTAGCGGAGCCTACAATGAGCAGTTCTTC
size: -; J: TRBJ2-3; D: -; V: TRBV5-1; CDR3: CASNLGGTDTQYF; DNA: TGCGCCAGCAATCTGGGCGGCACAGATACGCAGTATTTT
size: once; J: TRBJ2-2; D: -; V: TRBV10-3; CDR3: CAISEPTGSGELFF; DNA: TGTGCCATCAGTGAGCCGACAGGTTCCGGGGAGCTGTTTTTT
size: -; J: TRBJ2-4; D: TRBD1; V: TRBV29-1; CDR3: CSVGKQGSSSKNIQYF; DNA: TGCAGCGTGGGCAAACAGGGGAGTTCATCCAAAAACATTCAGTACTTC
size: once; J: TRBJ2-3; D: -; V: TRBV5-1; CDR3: CASSTGVADTQYF; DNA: TGCGCCAGCAGCACGGGGGTGGCAGATACGCAGTATTTT
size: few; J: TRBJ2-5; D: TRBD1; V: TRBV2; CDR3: CASRVRQGARETQYF; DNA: TGTGCCAGCAGAGTTAGACAGGGGGCTCGAGAGACCCAGTACTTC
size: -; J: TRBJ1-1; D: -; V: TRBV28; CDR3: CASRPPGSNTEAFF; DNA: TGTGCCAGCAGACCTCCCGGGTCCAACACTGAAGCTTTCTTT
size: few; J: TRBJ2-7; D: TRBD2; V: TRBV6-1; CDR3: CASNSGSSYEQYF; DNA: TGTGCCAGCAATAGCGGGAGCTCCTACGAGCAGTACTTC
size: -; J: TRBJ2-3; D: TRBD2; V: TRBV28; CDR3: CASSPTSGSPDTQYF; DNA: TGTGCCAGCAGTCCGACTAGCGGGAGTCCAGATACGCAGTATTTT
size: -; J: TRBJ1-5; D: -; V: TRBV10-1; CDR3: CASSEPGQPQHF; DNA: TGCGCCAGCAGTGAGCCGGGTCAGCCCCAGCATTTT
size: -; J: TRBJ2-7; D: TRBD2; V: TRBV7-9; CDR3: CASSYSPGLASYEQYF; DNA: TGTGCCAGCAGCTATTCTCCGGGACTAGCTTCCTACGAGCAGTACTTC
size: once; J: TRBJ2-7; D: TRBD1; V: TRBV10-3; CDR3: CAIGPRSGQGAYEQYF; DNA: TGTGCCATCGGGCCCCGTTCGGGACAGGGGGCCTACGAGCAGTACTTC
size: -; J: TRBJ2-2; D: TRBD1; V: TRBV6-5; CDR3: CASSYSGRGKSGELFF; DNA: TGTGCCAGCAGTTACTCTGGCAGGGGGAAGTCCGGGGAGCTGTTTTTT
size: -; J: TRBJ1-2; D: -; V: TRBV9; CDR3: CASSVEGTLNYGYTF; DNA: TGTGCCAGCAGCGTAGAAGGGACACTAAACTATGGCTACACCTTC
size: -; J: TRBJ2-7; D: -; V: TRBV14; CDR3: CASSQQGYEQYF; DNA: TGTGCCAGCAGTCAACAGGGATACGAGCAGTACTTC
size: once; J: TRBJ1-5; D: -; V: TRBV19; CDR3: CASRGEYSNQPQHF; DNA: TGTGCCAGTAGGGGCGAATATAGCAATCAGCCCCAGCATTTT
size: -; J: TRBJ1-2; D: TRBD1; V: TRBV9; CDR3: CASSDGQGRPYGYTF; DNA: TGTGCCAGCAGCGATGGACAGGGGAGGCCCTATGGCTACACCTTC
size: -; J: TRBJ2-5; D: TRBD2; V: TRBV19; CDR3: CASSRRLAPERETQYF; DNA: TGTGCCAGTAGTAGGAGACTAGCTCCCGAACGGGAGACCCAGTACTTC
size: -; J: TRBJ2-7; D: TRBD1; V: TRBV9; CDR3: CASSPRDRVHEQYF; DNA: TGTGCCAGCAGCCCGAGAGACAGGGTCCACGAGCAGTACTTC
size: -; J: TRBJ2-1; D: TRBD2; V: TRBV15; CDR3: CATSREVAGGIEQFF; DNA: TGTGCCACCAGCAGAGAGGTAGCGGGAGGTATTGAGCAGTTCTTC
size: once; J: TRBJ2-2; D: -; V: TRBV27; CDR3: CASSFQVTNTGELFF; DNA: TGTGCCAGCAGTTTCCAGGTGACGAACACCGGGGAGCTGTTTTTT
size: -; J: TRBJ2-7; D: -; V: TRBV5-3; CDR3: CARSLGLDGILASGQYF; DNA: TGTGCCAGAAGCTTGGGGTTAGACGGGATCCTTGCGAGTGGGCAGTACTTC
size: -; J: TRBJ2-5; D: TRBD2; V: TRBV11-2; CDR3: CASSWAGGPQETQYF; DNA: TGTGCCAGCAGCTGGGCGGGAGGGCCCCAAGAGACCCAGTACTTC
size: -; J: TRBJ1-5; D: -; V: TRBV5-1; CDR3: CASSLVSAQGPQHF; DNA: TGCGCCAGCAGCTTGGTTTCAGCTCAGGGGCCCCAGCATTTT
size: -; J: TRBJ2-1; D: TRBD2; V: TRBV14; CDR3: CASSPGLAGTWVYNEQFF; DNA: TGTGCCAGCAGCCCGGGACTAGCGGGGACCTGGGTCTACAATGAGCAGTTCTTC
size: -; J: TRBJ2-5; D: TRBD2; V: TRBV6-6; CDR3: CASRRLAGQETQYF; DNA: TGTGCCAGCCGAAGACTAGCGGGACAAGAGACCCAGTACTTC
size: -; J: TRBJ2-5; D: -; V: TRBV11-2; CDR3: CASSLMQGQETQYF; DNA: TGTGCCAGCAGCTTAATGCAGGGCCAAGAGACCCAGTACTTC
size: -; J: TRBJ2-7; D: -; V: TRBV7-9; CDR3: CASSPRQSKGYEQYF; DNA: TGTGCCAGCAGCCCACGACAGAGCAAGGGCTACGAGCAGTACTTC
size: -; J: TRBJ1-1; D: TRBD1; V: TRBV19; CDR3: CASSTLTGQGRTEAFF; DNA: TGTGCCAGTAGTACCCTAACGGGACAGGGGAGGACTGAAGCTTTCTTT
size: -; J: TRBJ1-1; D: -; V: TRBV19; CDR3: CASIDNPGDSEAFF; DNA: TGTGCCAGTATAGACAACCCCGGGGATTCTGAAGCTTTCTTT
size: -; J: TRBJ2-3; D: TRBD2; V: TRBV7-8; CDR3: CASSSGLAGADTQYF; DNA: TGTGCCAGCAGCTCCGGACTAGCCGGGGCAGATACGCAGTATTTT
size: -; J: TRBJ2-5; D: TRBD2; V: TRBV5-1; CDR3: CASSPSGRGETQYF; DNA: TGCGCCAGCAGCCCCAGCGGGAGAGGGGAGACCCAGTACTTC
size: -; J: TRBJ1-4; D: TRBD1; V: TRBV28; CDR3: CASSAADQGDEKLFF; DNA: TGTGCCAGCAGTGCGGCAGATCAGGGGGATGAAAAACTGTTTTTT
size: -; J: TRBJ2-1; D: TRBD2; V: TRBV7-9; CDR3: CASSLTGTSNEQFF; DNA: TGTGCCAGCAGCTTAACGGGGACTAGCAATGAGCAGTTCTTC
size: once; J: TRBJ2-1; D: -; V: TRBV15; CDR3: CATSSTAISYNEQFF; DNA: TGTGCCACCAGCTCGACAGCTATCTCCTACAATGAGCAGTTCTTC
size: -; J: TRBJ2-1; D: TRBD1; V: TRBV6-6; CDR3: CASSYGTVSHNEQFF; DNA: TGTGCCAGCAGTTACGGGACAGTCTCCCACAATGAGCAGTTCTTC
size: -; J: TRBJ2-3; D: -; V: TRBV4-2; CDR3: CASSQTTVLPDTQYF; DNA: TGTGCCAGCAGCCAGACTACCGTCCTCCCAGATACGCAGTATTTT
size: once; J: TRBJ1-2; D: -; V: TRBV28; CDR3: CATYSTDQYGYTF; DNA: TGTGCCACGTACTCGACTGACCAATATGGCTACACCTTC
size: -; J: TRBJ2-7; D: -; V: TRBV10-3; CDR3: CAISAEEEQYF; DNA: TGTGCCATCAGTGCCGAGGAGGAGCAGTACTTC
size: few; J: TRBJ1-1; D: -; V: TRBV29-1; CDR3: CSVAEGRDTEAFF; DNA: TGCAGCGTTGCGGAGGGGAGGGACACTGAAGCTTTCTTT
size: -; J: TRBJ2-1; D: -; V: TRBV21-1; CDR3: CASSNYDQGGQFF; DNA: TGTGCCAGCAGCAACTATGACCAGGGTGGGCAGTTCTTC
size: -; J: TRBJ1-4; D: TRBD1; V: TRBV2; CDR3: CASSEGTGREKLFF; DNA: TGTGCCAGCAGTGAGGGGACAGGACGAGAAAAACTGTTTTTT